This is a list of T cell receptor beta chains from one sample in a study of cytotoxic CD8 clonotypes in ibrutinib-treated CLL. The protocol was immunoSEQ multiplex PCR, while the TCRdb copy is restricted to in-frame clones and leaves out a portion. Found here are roughly 200,000 clones, about four fifths of them singletons; the top ten hold roughly 10%. The sample was PBMCs, taken after 12 months of ibrutinib treatment. The origin of the receptors is a human donor with chronic lymphocytic leukemia. Both conserved end residues are part of each CDR3. A D gene is named only where the DNA matches it firmly. Size is stated for part of the rows, as once, few or many counts, or as a class when the clone is expanded.

TRBV6-1	.	12	.	TRBJ2-7	TGTGCCAGCAGTGGACAGCGCTACGAGCAGTACTTC	CASSGQRYEQYF
TRBV7-8	.	15	.	TRBJ2-5	TGTGCCAGCAGCTTATTTTGGGGACAAGGGGAGACCCAGTACTTC	CASSLFWGQGETQYF
TRBV4-1	few	15	.	TRBJ1-3	TGCGCCAGCAGCCAGATTCAGGGTTATGGAAACACCATATATTTT	CASSQIQGYGNTIYF
TRBV7-3	.	14	TRBD1	TRBJ2-5	TGTGCCAGCGGTCGGACAGGACGAGTCGAGACCCAGTACTTC	CASGRTGRVETQYF
TRBV9	.	16	.	TRBJ2-3	TGTGCCAGCAGCGCGCGGGGTCCCACCCACACAGATACGCAGTATTTT	CASSARGPTHTDTQYF
TRBV6-5	.	13	.	TRBJ1-2	TGTGCCAGCAGTGGTCGTTTCGCCTATGGCTACACCTTC	CASSGRFAYGYTF
TRBV7-9	.	15	.	TRBJ1-6	TGTGCCAGCAGCTTAGGACAGTCGTATGCTTCACCCCTCCACTTT	CASSLGQSYASPLHF
TRBV5-1	.	16	TRBD1	TRBJ2-3	TGCGCCAGCAGCTTGGCCCAGACAGGGGGCACAGATACGCAGTATTTT	CASSLAQTGGTDTQYF
TRBV2	.	14	.	TRBJ2-5	TGTGCCACCCGGAGGGCGGCAGATCAAGAGACCCAGTACTTC	CATRRAADQETQYF
TRBV5-4	.	13	.	TRBJ1-1	TGTGCCAGCAGCCCCCCCGGGGGGGCCGTAGCTTTCTTT	CASSPPGGAVAFF
TRBV6-5	.	14	.	TRBJ2-5	TGTGCCAGCAGTTGGGCCCCCCTGTCGGAGACCCAGTACTTC	CASSWAPLSETQYF
TRBV7-8	once	15	.	TRBJ2-1	TGTGCCAGCAGCTTAAAAGAACTTGGTCACAATGAGCAGTTCTTC	CASSLKELGHNEQFF
TRBV5-4	.	17	TRBD2	TRBJ2-7	TGTGCCAGCAGCCCACCGGGACTAGCGTCGAGGTTCGACGAGCAGTACTTC	CASSPPGLASRFDEQYF
TRBV2	few	13	.	TRBJ1-2	TGTGCCAGCAGTGACCGTTCAGCGCAGGGCTACACCTTC	CASSDRSAQGYTF
TRBV2	once	14	.	TRBJ2-5	TGTGCCAGCAGTGAAGAGGCAGGGGTACAGACCCAGTACTTC	CASSEEAGVQTQYF
TRBV7-3	few	13	.	TRBJ2-7	TGTGCCAGCAGCTTAAGCAGTTCCTACGAGCAGTACTTC	CASSLSSSYEQYF
TRBV25-1	.	16	TRBD1	TRBJ1-6	TGTGCCAGCAGTGACCGACAGGGGGTGGATAATTCACCCCTCCACTTT	CASSDRQGVDNSPLHF
TRBV28	once	12	.	TRBJ2-5	TGTGCCAGCAGTTTAAACAGGGCCAACCAGTACTTC	CASSLNRANQYF
TRBV2	.	14	.	TRBJ2-5	TGTGCCAGCGGGGGGGCGGACACCCAAGAGACCCAGTACTTC	CASGGADTQETQYF
TRBV27	.	13	.	TRBJ2-7	TGTGCCAGCAGTTTAGGGTCCGATACCGGGCAGTACTTC	CASSLGSDTGQYF
TRBV9	.	15	.	TRBJ1-5	TGTGCCAGCAGCGTAGGTGCGGAGAGCAATCAGCCCCAGCATTTT	CASSVGAESNQPQHF
TRBV6-1	.	11	.	TRBJ1-4	TGTGCCAGCACCGGGGATGAAAAACTGTTTTTT	CASTGDEKLFF
TRBV7-9	.	16	TRBD2	TRBJ2-7	TGTGCCAGCAGTCTAACTAGCGGGGCGTACTCCTACGAGCAGTACTTC	CASSLTSGAYSYEQYF
TRBV27	.	15	TRBD1	TRBJ1-2	TGTGCCAGCAGTTTAGTACGGGACAGGGGGTCGGGCTACACCTTC	CASSLVRDRGSGYTF
TRBV19	.	16	TRBD1	TRBJ2-3	TGTGCCAGTAGTATGTCACAGGGGCATTACACAGATACGCAGTATTTT	CASSMSQGHYTDTQYF
TRBV19	.	13	.	TRBJ1-1	TGTGCCAGTAGTGTCGTAAGGAACACTGAAGCTTTCTTT	CASSVVRNTEAFF
TRBV4-1	.	16	.	TRBJ2-3	TGCGCCAGCAGCCCCAGCCCCCAGGGGAGTACAGATACGCAGTATTTT	CASSPSPQGSTDTQYF
TRBV7-7	.	13	.	TRBJ2-3	TGTGCTAGCAGCTTAGGCCCCACAGATACGCAGTATTTT	CASSLGPTDTQYF
TRBV6-5	.	13	.	TRBJ2-7	TGTGCCAGCAGTTACGACCAGCGGTACGAGCAGTACTTC	CASSYDQRYEQYF
TRBV7-7	.	15	TRBD2	TRBJ2-7	TGTGCTAGCAGCCCGTCAGCGGGAGTCCCGAGCGAGCAGTACTTC	CASSPSAGVPSEQYF
TRBV25-1	few	16	TRBD2	TRBJ2-1	TGTGCCACCGAACTAAAAACTAGCGGGATCGGGGATGAGCAGTTCTTC	CATELKTSGIGDEQFF
TRBV7-9	.	16	.	TRBJ2-1	TGTGCCAGCAGCTCCGTTGCAGGGGTTTCCTACAATGAGCAGTTCTTC	CASSSVAGVSYNEQFF
TRBV19	.	18	.	TRBJ1-3	TGTGCCAGTGGGCCCGGGTGGAGGGGATCCTCCTCTGGAAACACCATATATTTT	CASGPGWRGSSSGNTIYF
TRBV5-1	once	14	.	TRBJ2-7	TGCGCCAGCAGCCCGGGAATCGCTCCGTACGAGCAGTACTTC	CASSPGIAPYEQYF
TRBV29-1	.	14	TRBD2	TRBJ2-3	TGCAGCGTTCTTCTAGCGGGGAGTGGGGATACGCAGTATTTT	CSVLLAGSGDTQYF
TRBV7-9	.	17	TRBD1	TRBJ1-2	TGTGCCAGCAGCTCTTGGACAGGGGGCGGAATATACTATGGCTACACCTTC	CASSSWTGGGIYYGYTF
TRBV29-1	.	13	.	TRBJ1-2	TGCAGCGTTGAACCAGGGACCAGGGGCGGCTACACCTTC	CSVEPGTRGGYTF